The following is a T cell receptor beta chain sequence with its context. This sample is part of a study of Graves' ophthalmopathy and Graves' hyperthyroidism. Trimming pared 7 bases from V and 7 bases from J, leaving 11 bases between. The germline V gene encodes CDR1 MNHEY and CDR2 SVGEGT. This CDR3 contains 13 residues. Transcripts of RNA were the source for amplifying TCR beta CDR3 regions. Second-round multiplex PCR came after a first-round RT-PCR that employed HTBI primers. Each CDR3 protein gets one entry after TCRdb re-called the multiplex PCR reads with MiXCR. The table lists some 160,000 distinct CDR3 sequences, about two fifths of them singletons.

The TCR was taken from a man under 40 with Graves' ophthalmopathy. The V gene is TRBV6-2 or TRBV6-3, the J gene TRBJ1-6; D unclear. The sequencing sample was made of peripheral blood. The DNA for the CDR3 is TGTGCCAGCAATGGACTGAAGAATTCACCCCTCCACTTT. Its translation: CASNGLKNSPLHF.